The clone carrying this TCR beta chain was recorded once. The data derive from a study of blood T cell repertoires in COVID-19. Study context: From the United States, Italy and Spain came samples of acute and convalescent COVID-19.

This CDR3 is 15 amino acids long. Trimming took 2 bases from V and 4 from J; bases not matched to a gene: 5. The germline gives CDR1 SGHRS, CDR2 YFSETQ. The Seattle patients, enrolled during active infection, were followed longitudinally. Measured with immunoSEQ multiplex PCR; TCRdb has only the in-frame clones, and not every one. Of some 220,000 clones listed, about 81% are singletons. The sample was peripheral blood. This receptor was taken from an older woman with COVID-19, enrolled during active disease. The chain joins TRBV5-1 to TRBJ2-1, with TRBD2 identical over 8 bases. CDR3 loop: CASSFSGIGYNEQFF. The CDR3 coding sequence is TGCGCCAGCAGCTTTAGCGGGATTGGATACAATGAGCAGTTCTTC.